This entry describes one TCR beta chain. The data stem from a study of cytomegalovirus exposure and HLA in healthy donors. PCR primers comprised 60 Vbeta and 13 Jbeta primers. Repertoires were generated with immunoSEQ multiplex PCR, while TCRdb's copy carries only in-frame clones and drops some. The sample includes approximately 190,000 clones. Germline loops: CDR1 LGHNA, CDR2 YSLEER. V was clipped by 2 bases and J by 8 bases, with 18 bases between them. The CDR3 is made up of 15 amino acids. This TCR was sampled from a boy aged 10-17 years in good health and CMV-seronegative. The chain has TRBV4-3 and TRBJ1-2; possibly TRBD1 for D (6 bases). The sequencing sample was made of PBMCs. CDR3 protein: CASSQPGTRLEGYTF. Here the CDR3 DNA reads TGCGCCAGCAGCCAACCCGGGACAAGGCTTGAGGGCTACACCTTC.